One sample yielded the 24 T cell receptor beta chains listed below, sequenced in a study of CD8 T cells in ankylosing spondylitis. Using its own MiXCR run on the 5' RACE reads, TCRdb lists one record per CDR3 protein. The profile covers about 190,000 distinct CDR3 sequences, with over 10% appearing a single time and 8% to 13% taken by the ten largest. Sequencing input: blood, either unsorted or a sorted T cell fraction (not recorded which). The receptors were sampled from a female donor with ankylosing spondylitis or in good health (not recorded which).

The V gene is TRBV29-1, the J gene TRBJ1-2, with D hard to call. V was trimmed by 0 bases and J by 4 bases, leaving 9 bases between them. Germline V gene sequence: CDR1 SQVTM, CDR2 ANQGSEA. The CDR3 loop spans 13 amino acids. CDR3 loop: CSVEEALRYGYTF. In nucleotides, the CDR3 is TGCAGCGTTGAAGAAGCTCTCCGCTATGGCTACACCTTC.

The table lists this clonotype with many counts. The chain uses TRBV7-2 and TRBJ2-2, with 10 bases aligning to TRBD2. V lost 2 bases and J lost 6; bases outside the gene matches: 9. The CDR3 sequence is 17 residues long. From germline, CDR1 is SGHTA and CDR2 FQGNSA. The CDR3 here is CASSLSASGSVSGELFF. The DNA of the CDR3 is TGTGCCAGCAGCTTATCGGCTAGCGGGAGTGTTTCCGGGGAGCTGTTTTTT.

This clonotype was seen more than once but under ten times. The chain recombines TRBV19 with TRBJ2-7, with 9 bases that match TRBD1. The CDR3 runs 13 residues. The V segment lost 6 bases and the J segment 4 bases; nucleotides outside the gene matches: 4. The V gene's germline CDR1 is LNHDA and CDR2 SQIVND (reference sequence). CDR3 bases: TGTGCCAGTAGCGGGACAGGGATTTACGAGCAGTACTTC. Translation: CASSGTGIYEQYF.

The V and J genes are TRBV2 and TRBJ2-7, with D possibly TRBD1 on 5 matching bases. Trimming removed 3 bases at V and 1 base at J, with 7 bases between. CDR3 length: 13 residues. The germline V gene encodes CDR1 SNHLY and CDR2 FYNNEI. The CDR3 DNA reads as TGTGCCAGCAGTGAGCAGGGTTCCTACGAGCAGTACTTC. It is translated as CASSEQGSYEQYF. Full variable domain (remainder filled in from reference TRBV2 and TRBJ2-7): EPEVTQTPSHQVTQMGQEVILRCVPISNHLYFYWYRQILGQKVEFLVSFYNNEISEKSEIFDDQFSVERPDGSNFTLKIRSTKLEDSAMYFCASSEQGSYEQYFGPGTRLTVT.

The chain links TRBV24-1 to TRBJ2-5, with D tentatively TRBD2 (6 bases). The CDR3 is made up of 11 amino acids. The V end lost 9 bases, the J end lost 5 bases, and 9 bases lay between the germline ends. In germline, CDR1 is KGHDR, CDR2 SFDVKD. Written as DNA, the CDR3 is TGTGCCACCGCTGCGGGGGAGACCCAGTACTTC. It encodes CATAAGETQYF.

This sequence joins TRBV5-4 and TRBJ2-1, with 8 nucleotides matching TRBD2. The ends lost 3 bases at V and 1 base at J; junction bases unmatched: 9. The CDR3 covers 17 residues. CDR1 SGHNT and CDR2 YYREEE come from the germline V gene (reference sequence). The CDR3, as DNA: TGTGCCAGCAGCTCCTACCCTAGCGGGCTATCCTACAATGAGCAGTTCTTC. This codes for CASSSYPSGLSYNEQFF.

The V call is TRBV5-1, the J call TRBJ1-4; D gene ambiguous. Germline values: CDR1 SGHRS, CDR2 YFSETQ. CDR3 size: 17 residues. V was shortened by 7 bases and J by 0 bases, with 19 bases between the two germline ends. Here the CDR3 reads CASATLDPAATNEKLFF. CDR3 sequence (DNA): TGCGCCAGCGCCACACTCGACCCCGCGGCAACTAATGAAAAACTGTTTTTT.

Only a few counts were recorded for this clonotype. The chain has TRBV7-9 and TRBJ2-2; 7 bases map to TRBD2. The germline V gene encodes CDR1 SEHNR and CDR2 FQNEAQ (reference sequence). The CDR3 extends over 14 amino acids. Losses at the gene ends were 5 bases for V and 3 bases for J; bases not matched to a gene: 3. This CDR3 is CASSPREDTGELFF. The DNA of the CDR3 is TGTGCCAGCAGCCCTCGGGAGGACACCGGGGAGCTGTTTTTT. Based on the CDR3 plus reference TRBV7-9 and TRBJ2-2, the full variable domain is DTGVSQNPRHKITKRGQNVTFRCDPISEHNRLYWYRQTLGQGPEFLTYFQNEAQLEKSRLLSDRFSAERPKGSFSTLEIQRTEQGDSAMYLCASSPREDTGELFFGEGSRLTVL.

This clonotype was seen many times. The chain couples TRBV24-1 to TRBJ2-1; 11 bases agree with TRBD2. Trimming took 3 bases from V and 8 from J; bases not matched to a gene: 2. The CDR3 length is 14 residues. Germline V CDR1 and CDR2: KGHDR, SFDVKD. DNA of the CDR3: TGTGCCACCAGTGATACTAGCGGGAGCGATGAGCAGTTCTTC. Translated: CATSDTSGSDEQFF.

The CDR3: CSARVWGGAANEKLFF. The CDR3 DNA is TGCAGTGCTAGAGTGTGGGGGGGAGCCGCTAATGAAAAACTGTTTTTT. The chain uses TRBV20-1 and TRBJ1-4; the D gene is possibly TRBD1 (5 bases). The CDR3 totals 16 residues. V shed 1 base and J shed 3 bases, with 15 bases lying between them. Per the germline V gene, CDR1 is DFQATT and CDR2 is SNEGSKA (reference sequence).

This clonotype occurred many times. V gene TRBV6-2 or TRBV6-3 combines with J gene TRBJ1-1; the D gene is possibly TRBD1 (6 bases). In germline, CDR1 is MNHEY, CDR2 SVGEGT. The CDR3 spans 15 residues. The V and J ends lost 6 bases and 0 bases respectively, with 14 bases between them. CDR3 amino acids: CASRPIQGMNTEAFF. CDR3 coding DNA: TGTGCCAGCAGGCCCATACAGGGTATGAACACTGAAGCTTTCTTT.

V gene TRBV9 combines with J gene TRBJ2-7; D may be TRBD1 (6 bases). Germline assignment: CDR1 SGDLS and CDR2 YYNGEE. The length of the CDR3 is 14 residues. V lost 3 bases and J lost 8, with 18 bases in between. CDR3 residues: CASSETGTWSKQYF. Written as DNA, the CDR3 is TGTGCCAGCAGCGAGACCGGGACATGGAGTAAGCAGTACTTC.

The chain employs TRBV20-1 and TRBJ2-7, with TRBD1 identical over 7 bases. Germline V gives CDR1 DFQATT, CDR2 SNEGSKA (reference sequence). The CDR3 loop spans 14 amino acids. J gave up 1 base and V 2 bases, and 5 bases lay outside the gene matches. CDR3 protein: CSARKRDSSYEQYF. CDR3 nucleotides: TGCAGTGCTAGAAAGAGGGACAGTTCCTACGAGCAGTACTTC.

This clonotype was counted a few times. CDR3 protein: CSVWDSSNEKLFF. The CDR3 region has the DNA TGCAGCGTTTGGGACAGCAGTAATGAAAAACTGTTTTTT. The J gene is TRBJ1-4, the V gene TRBV29-1; TRBD1 matches at 7 bases. The junction had 4 bases not matched to a gene; V was cut back by 5 bases and J by 4 bases. Germline CDR1 and CDR2: SQVTM and ANQGSEA. The CDR3 length is 13 residues.

DNA for the CDR3: TGTGCCAGCAGAAGACTCGGGGCATTCTCTGGGGCCAACGTCCTGACTTTC. It yields the protein CASRRLGAFSGANVLTF. This chain uses TRBV7-2 with TRBJ2-6; D may correspond to TRBD1 or TRBD2 (5 bases each). V was pared by 6 bases and J by 0 bases, with 15 bases between. This CDR3 has 17 amino acids. CDR1 is SGHTA, CDR2 FQGNSA, per germline. Together with reference TRBV7-2 and TRBJ2-6, the CDR3 gives the full variable domain: GAGVSQSPSNKVTEKGKDVELRCDPISGHTALYWYRQSLGQGLEFLIYFQGNSAPDKSGLPSDRFSAERTGGSVSTLTIQRTQQEDSAVYLCASRRLGAFSGANVLTFGAGSRLTVL.

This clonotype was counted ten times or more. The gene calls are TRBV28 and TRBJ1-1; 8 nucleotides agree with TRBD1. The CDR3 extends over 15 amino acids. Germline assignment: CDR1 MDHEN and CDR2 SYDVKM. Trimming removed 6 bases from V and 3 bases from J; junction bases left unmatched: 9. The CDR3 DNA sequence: TGTGCCAGCAGCATACGGAGGACAGGGTACACTGAAGCTTTCTTT. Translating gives CASSIRRTGYTEAFF.

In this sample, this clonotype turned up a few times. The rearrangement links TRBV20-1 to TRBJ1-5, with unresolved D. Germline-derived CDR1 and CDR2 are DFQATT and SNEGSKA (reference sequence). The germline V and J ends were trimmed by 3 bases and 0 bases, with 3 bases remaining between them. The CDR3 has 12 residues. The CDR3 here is CSASDSNQPQHF. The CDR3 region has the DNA TGCAGTGCTAGTGATAGCAATCAGCCCCAGCATTTT.

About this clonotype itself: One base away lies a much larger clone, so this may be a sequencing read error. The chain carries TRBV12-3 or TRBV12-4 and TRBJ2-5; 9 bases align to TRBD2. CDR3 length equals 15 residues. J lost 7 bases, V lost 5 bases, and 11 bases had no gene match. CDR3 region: CASSNGLAREGTQYF. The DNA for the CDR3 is TGTGCCAGCAGTAACGGACTAGCGAGGGAAGGGACCCAGTACTTC.

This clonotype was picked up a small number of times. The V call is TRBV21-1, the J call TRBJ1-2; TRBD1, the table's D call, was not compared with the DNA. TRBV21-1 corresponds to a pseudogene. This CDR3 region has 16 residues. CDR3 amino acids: CASSLRTGMDSYGYTF. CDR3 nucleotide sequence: TGTGCCAGCAGCCTCCGGACAGGGATGGACAGCTATGGCTACACCTTC.

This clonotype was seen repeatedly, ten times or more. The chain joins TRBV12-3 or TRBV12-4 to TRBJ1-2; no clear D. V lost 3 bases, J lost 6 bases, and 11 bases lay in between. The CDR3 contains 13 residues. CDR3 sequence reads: CASSLGRYDGYTF. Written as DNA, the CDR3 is TGTGCCAGCAGTTTGGGCAGATACGATGGCTACACCTTC.

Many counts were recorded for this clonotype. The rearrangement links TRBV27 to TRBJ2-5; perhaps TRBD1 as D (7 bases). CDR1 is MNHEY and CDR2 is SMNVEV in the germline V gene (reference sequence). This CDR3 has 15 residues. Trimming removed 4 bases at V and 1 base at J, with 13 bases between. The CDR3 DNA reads TGTGCCAGCAGTTATTACAGGGGAGGCCAAGAGACCCAGTACTTC. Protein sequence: CASSYYRGGQETQYF.

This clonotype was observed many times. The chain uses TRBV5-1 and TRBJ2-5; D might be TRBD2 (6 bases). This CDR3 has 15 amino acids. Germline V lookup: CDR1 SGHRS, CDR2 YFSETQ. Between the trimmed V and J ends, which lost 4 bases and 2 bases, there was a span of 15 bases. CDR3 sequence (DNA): TGCGCCAGCAGCGGAACCGGGACTGCTCAAGAGACCCAGTACTTC. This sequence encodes CASSGTGTAQETQYF.

The DNA for the CDR3 is TGTGCCAGCAGCCCAAGGACCTCCACCTACGAGCAGTACTTC. This sequence encodes CASSPRTSTYEQYF. V and J are TRBV13 and TRBJ2-7; D is unclear. Per germline, CDR1 PRHDT and CDR2 FYEKMQ (reference sequence). V lost 5 bases and J lost 2, with 13 bases in between. This CDR3 has 14 amino acids.

Here the CDR3 DNA reads TGTGCCAGCAGTTACTCACATAAACCCAATGAGCAGTTCTTC. It specifies CASSYSHKPNEQFF. The chain carries TRBV6-5 and TRBJ2-1; no reliable D call. Between the trimmed V and J ends, which lost 0 bases and 6 bases, there was a span of 9 bases. The V gene's germline CDR1 is MNHEY and CDR2 SVGAGI. This CDR3 has 14 residues.